These 22 T cell receptor beta chains share one sample of origin, sequenced in a study of cytomegalovirus exposure and HLA in healthy donors (TCRdb year 2017). Library method: the immunoSEQ multiplex PCR assay. Drawn from immuneACCESS, this table holds only the in-frame rearrangements with V and J called that TCRdb kept. Clones are partly lost; checked studies trace under half to an unresolved V gene and leave the rest unexplained. Counted in this sample were 250,000 to 300,000 clones; approximately 86% of them appeared once. Jointly, the top ten make up approximately 1% of the sample. Sequenced input: PBMCs. These TCRs come from a woman between 18 and 29 years old in good health and CMV-seronegative.

The rearrangement links TRBV7-2 to TRBJ2-7, with TRBD1 matching over 11 bases. The CDR3 runs 15 residues. J lost 5 bases, V lost 5 bases, and 8 bases had no gene match. Per germline, CDR1 SGHTA and CDR2 FQGNSA. CDR3 DNA sequence: TGTGCCAGCAGCCGTACCGGGACAGGGGGACACGAGCAGTACTTC. Residues: CASSRTGTGGHEQYF.

The chain has TRBV11-2 and TRBJ1-1; D uncertain. CDR3 length: 13 residues. V lost 3 bases to trimming and J lost 4 bases, with 9 bases between them. The germline V gene encodes CDR1 SGHAT and CDR2 FQNNGV. The CDR3 sequence: CASSFPASTEAFF. For the CDR3, the DNA is TGTGCCAGCAGCTTCCCGGCTAGCACTGAAGCTTTCTTT. Full variable domain (missing parts from reference TRBV11-2 and TRBJ1-1): EAGVAQSPRYKIIEKRQSVAFWCNPISGHATLYWYQQILGQGPKLLIQFQNNGVVDDSQLPKDRFSAERLKGVDSTLKIQPAKLEDSAVYLCASSFPASTEAFFGQGTRLTVV.

The rearrangement links TRBV19 to TRBJ1-2; 9 positions match TRBD1. Germline CDR1 reads LNHDA; CDR2 reads SQIVND (reference sequence). The CDR3 spans 14 residues. J was trimmed by 2 bases and V by 8 bases; bases with no gene match: 6. The CDR3 region is CASPRDRANYGYTF. As DNA, the CDR3 is TGTGCCAGTCCGAGGGACAGGGCCAACTATGGCTACACCTTC.

The CDR3 loop is CASSPTDTLPKGYTF. In DNA, the CDR3 is TGTGCCAGCTCACCAACGGACACGCTCCCGAAAGGCTACACCTTC. The chain employs TRBV18 and TRBJ1-2; D perhaps matches TRBD1 (5 bases). Germline CDR1 reads KGHSH; CDR2 reads LQKENI. There are 15 residues in the CDR3. Trimming stripped 2 bases from V and 8 bases from J, with 18 bases between.

This chain connects TRBV5-1 to TRBJ2-5; possibly TRBD1 for D (7 bases). Germline CDR1 reads SGHRS; CDR2 reads YFSETQ. This CDR3 is built from 13 residues. Trimming removed 4 bases at V and 5 bases at J, with 12 bases between. As DNA, the CDR3 is TGCGCCAGCAGCACACAGGGGAGGGAGACCCAGTACTTC. Protein sequence: CASSTQGRETQYF.

The CDR3 DNA reads TGTGCCAGCAGTTACCTCCGGGACACCAGCAATCAGCCCCAGCATTTT. This translates into CASSYLRDTSNQPQHF. The rearrangement links TRBV6-6 to TRBJ1-5, with D tentatively TRBD1 (6 bases). The germline gives CDR1 MNHNY, CDR2 SVGAGI (reference sequence). Trimming pared 2 bases from V and 1 base from J, leaving 12 bases between. The CDR3 length is 16 residues.

This chain connects TRBV28 to TRBJ2-7; D might be TRBD1 (6 bases). Germline V gene data show CDR1 as MDHEN and CDR2 as SYDVKM. This CDR3 is 16 amino acids long. V was pared by 6 bases and J by 3 bases, with 21 bases between. The CDR3: CASRAPTGSTLYEQYF. DNA for the CDR3: TGTGCCAGCAGGGCCCCAACAGGGAGTACACTCTACGAGCAGTACTTC.

This chain joins TRBV7-9 and TRBJ2-3; 10 bases map to TRBD2. CDR3 size: 16 residues. V shed 5 bases and J 4 bases; nucleotides not matched to a gene: 9. Germline V gene data show CDR1 as SEHNR and CDR2 as FQNEAQ (reference sequence). CDR3: CASSQRLAGRADTQYF. DNA of the CDR3: TGTGCCAGCAGCCAGAGACTAGCGGGCCGTGCAGATACGCAGTATTTT.

CDR3 sequence: CASSQAGTSGEQYF. The CDR3 coding sequence is TGCGCCAGCAGCCAAGCCGGGACTTCGGGCGAGCAGTACTTC. V gene TRBV4-3 combines with J gene TRBJ2-7; D may be TRBD2 (6 bases). Between the trimmed V and J ends, which lost 1 base and 6 bases, there was a span of 13 bases. The CDR3 is made up of 14 amino acids. Germline V lookup: CDR1 LGHNA, CDR2 YSLEER.

The chain couples TRBV11-1 to TRBJ1-3, with 7 bases aligning to TRBD1. The CDR3 covers 15 residues. With V trimmed by 5 bases and J by 0 bases, 4 bases remained unmatched. Germline CDR1 SGHAT, CDR2 FQDESV (reference sequence). DNA for the CDR3: TGTGCCAGCAGCCCGGGACAGATCTCTGGAAACACCATATATTTT. Translation gives CASSPGQISGNTIYF.

The chain recombines TRBV10-3 with TRBJ2-7, with 12 bases that match TRBD2. Germline CDR1 reads ENHRY; CDR2 reads SYGVKD. The CDR3 extends over 15 amino acids. Trimming took 3 bases from V and 2 from J; bases not matched to a gene: 2. The DNA of the CDR3 is TGTGCCATCAGTGAAAGGACTAGCGGGGCCTACGAGCAGTACTTC. Translated, it gives CAISERTSGAYEQYF.

V usage is TRBV2 and J usage is TRBJ2-1, with 11 bases identical to TRBD2. Germline loops: CDR1 SNHLY, CDR2 FYNNEI. Trimming removed 7 bases from V and 4 bases from J; junction bases left unmatched: 9. This CDR3 is built from 16 residues. This chain's CDR3 is CASTTGGTSGYNEQFF. The DNA of the CDR3 is TGTGCCAGCACCACAGGGGGGACTAGCGGTTACAATGAGCAGTTCTTC.

The chain carries TRBV7-2 and TRBJ1-3, with 8 bases that match TRBD1. From germline, CDR1 is SGHTA and CDR2 FQGNSA. The CDR3 loop spans 17 amino acids. Germline trimming cut 3 bases from V and 0 bases from J; bases unmatched to any gene: 7. Here the CDR3 reads CASSLGRQGPSGNTIYF. CDR3 nucleotide sequence: TGTGCCAGCAGCTTGGGGCGACAGGGGCCCTCTGGAAACACCATATATTTT.

The chain has TRBV7-6 and TRBJ2-7; D is possibly TRBD2 (6 bases). Germline loops: CDR1 SGHVS, CDR2 FNYEAQ. The CDR3 length is 14 residues. The V gene lost 4 bases and the J gene lost 3 bases, with 13 bases spanning the gap. The chain's CDR3 is CASSSAGPGYEQYF. CDR3 bases: TGTGCCAGCAGCTCGGCGGGGCCGGGCTACGAGCAGTACTTC.

The chain combines TRBV7-2 with TRBJ2-3; D is possibly TRBD2 (7 bases). Looked up from germline, CDR1 is SGHTA and CDR2 is FQGNSA. This CDR3 is built from 16 residues. Trimming pared 4 bases from V and 5 bases from J, leaving 19 bases between. The CDR3 DNA reads as TGTGCCAGCAGCTGGGGGCGGGACTATACAGTAGATACGCAGTATTTT. Protein product: CASSWGRDYTVDTQYF.

Regarding this clone: Other DNA sequences in this sample translate to the same CDR3. The rearrangement uses TRBV7-9 and TRBJ1-2, with TRBD1 matching over 9 bases. This CDR3 region has 15 residues. CDR1 and CDR2 (germline): SEHNR, FQNEAQ (reference sequence). The junction had 5 bases not matched to a gene; V was cut back by 5 bases and J by 1 base. The CDR3 reads CASSPGQGFNYGYTF. CDR3 coding DNA: TGTGCCAGCAGCCCCGGACAGGGGTTTAACTATGGCTACACCTTC. Full variable domain (rest looked up from reference TRBV7-9 and TRBJ1-2): DTGVSQNPRHKITKRGQNVTFRCDPISEHNRLYWYRQTLGQGPEFLTYFQNEAQLEKSRLLSDRFSAERPKGSFSTLEIQRTEQGDSAMYLCASSPGQGFNYGYTFGSGTRLTVV.

This chain's CDR3 is CASSLGSAMNTEAFF. CDR3 nucleotide sequence: TGTGCCAGCAGCTTAGGGTCCGCTATGAACACTGAAGCTTTCTTT. V usage is TRBV11-3 and J usage is TRBJ1-1; no reliable D call. V was shortened by 1 base and J by 0 bases, with 9 bases between the two germline ends. The germline V gene has CDR1 SGHNT and CDR2 YENEEA. CDR3 length equals 15 residues.

The V call is TRBV19, the J call TRBJ2-2, with 7 bases fitting TRBD2. Germline V gives CDR1 LNHDA, CDR2 SQIVND (reference sequence). The CDR3 has 14 residues. V lost 7 bases to trimming and J lost 6 bases; unmatched junction nucleotides: 8. CDR3 loop: CASMGGVIAGELFF. The CDR3 nucleotides are TGTGCCAGTATGGGAGGGGTAATAGCCGGGGAGCTGTTTTTT.

The chain uses TRBV2 and TRBJ1-5; maybe TRBD1 (5 bases). V was shortened by 4 bases and J by 6 bases, with 16 bases between the two germline ends. CDR1 and CDR2 (germline): SNHLY, FYNNEI. The CDR3 has 15 amino acids. The CDR3: CASSGGTLGGQPQHF. As DNA, the CDR3 is TGTGCCAGCAGTGGAGGGACTCTCGGGGGTCAGCCCCAGCATTTT. Looking up the rest from reference TRBV2 and TRBJ1-5 gives the full variable domain: EPEVTQTPSHQVTQMGQEVILRCVPISNHLYFYWYRQILGQKVEFLVSFYNNEISEKSEIFDDQFSVERPDGSNFTLKIRSTKLEDSAMYFCASSGGTLGGQPQHFGDGTRLSIL.

The chain carries TRBV5-1 and TRBJ2-1; TRBD2 agrees at 11 bases. With V trimmed by 1 base and J by 7 bases, 7 bases remained unmatched. Germline-derived CDR1 and CDR2 are SGHRS and YFSETQ. The CDR3 covers 16 residues. In DNA, the CDR3 is TGCGCCAGCAGCTTGCACCGACTAGCGGGAAATAATGAGCAGTTCTTC. Its translation is CASSLHRLAGNNEQFF.

The gene calls are TRBV29-1 and TRBJ1-3; D is undetermined. CDR1 and CDR2 (germline): SQVTM, ANQGSEA. The CDR3 runs 13 residues. V lost 6 bases to trimming and J lost 0 bases, with 9 bases between them. In nucleotides, the CDR3 is TGCAGCGTCCGACACCGCTCTGGAAACACCATATATTTT. Translation gives CSVRHRSGNTIYF. Looking up the rest from reference TRBV29-1 and TRBJ1-3 gives the full variable domain: SAVISQKPSRDICQRGTSLTIQCQVDSQVTMMFWYRQQPGQSLTLIATANQGSEATYESGFVIDKFPISRPNLTFSTLTVSNMSPEDSSIYLCSVRHRSGNTIYFGEGSWLTVV.

The chain's CDR3 is CASSSRGNEQFF. The CDR3 coding sequence is TGCGCCAGCAGCTCCCGGGGTAATGAGCAGTTCTTC. The J gene is TRBJ2-1, the V gene TRBV5-1, with a tentative D call TRBD2 (5 bases). The CDR3 runs to 12 residues. V lost 3 bases, J lost 7 bases, and 8 bases lay in between. In germline, CDR1 is SGHRS, CDR2 YFSETQ. Using reference TRBV5-1 and TRBJ2-1 for the parts outside the CDR3, the full variable domain is KAGVTQTPRYLIKTRGQQVTLSCSPISGHRSVSWYQQTPGQGLQFLFEYFSETQRNKGNFPGRFSGRQFSNSRSEMNVSTLELGDSALYLCASSSRGNEQFFGPGTRLTVL.